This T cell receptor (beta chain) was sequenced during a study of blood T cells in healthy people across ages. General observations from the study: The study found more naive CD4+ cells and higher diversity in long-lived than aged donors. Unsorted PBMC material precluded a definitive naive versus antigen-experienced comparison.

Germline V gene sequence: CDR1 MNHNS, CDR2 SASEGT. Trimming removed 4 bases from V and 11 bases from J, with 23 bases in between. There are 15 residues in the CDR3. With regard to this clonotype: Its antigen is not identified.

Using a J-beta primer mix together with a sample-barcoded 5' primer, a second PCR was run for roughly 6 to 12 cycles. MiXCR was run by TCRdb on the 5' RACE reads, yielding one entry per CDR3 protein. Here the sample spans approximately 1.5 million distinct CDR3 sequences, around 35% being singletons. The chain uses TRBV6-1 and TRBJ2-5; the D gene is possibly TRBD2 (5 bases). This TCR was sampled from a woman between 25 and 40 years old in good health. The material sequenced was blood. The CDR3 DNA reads TGTGCCAGCAGTGCTCGGAGGACCCTGGATGAGGAGCAGTACTTC. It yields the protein CASSARRTLDEEQYF.